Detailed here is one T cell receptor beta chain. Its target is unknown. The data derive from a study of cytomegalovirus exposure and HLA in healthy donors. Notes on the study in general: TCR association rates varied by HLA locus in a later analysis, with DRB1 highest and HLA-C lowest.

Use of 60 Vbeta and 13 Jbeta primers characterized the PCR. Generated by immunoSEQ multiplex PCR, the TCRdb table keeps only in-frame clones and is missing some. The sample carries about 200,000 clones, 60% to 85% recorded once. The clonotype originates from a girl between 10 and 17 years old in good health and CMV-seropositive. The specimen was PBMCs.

CDR3 loop: CASSVKDRDNSPLHF. CDR3 coding DNA: TGTGCCAGCAGCGTAAAGGACAGGGATAATTCACCCCTCCACTTT. The chain employs TRBV9 and TRBJ1-6, with 8 bases aligning to TRBD1. The CDR3 covers 15 residues. V shed 1 base and J 5 bases; nucleotides not matched to a gene: 2. The V gene's germline CDR1 is SGDLS and CDR2 YYNGEE.